Listed below are T cell receptor beta chains from one sample, sequenced in a study of human T cells and chemical hapten exposure. TCRdb itself ran the RACE reads through MiXCR, one entry per CDR3 protein. The data hold around 110,000 distinct CDR3 sequences, with approximately 12% observed a single time. The sequencing here drew on whole blood, taken in connection with sensitization to the hapten diphenylcyclopropenone (DPC). Source of these receptors: a woman aged 45-65 years with alopecia areata. Some clones in this sample may be carry-over from other donors' samples. The conserved cysteine and the conserved F or W are not part of the CDR3 here. Fields, in order: V gene, clone size, CDR3 protein. Clone size, where shown, is once, few, many, or a class for clones that have expanded.

TRBV18 many ASSPVSGRIEKLF
TRBV5-4 few ASSSPTGTYEQY
TRBV11-3 few ASSLRSGGSIQY
TRBV6-5 few ASSYGEAGPYEQY
TRBV6-2/TRBV6-3 many ASRWTGSGELF
TRBV6-6 many ASSYSGTGIREQY
TRBV3-1 - ASTQHAGGGANVLT
TRBV10-3 - AINSGTLEIY
TRBV5-1 few ASSFGPEQY
TRBV28 - ASSNTGEGQPQH
TRBV21-1 - ASSRQRNTGELF
TRBV6-6 - ASSYSNDGDRVT
TRBV28 - ASSFGSLSYEQY
TRBV14 - ASSPRRGQNIQY
TRBV5-1 - ASSLVAGPYEQY
TRBV7-9 - ASSLTGYTNEKLF
TRBV12-3/TRBV12-4 - ASSRQGPVANTDTQY
TRBV20-1 few SARAAQETQY
TRBV19 few ASSTGDSAETQY
TRBV7-8 many ASSTGPNYGYT
TRBV5-1 few ASSLSLAGVNEQY
TRBV12-3/TRBV12-4 many ASSGTGGPSTDTQY
TRBV5-1 many ASSLTSGTGAGPLH
TRBV24-1 many ATSGTEIDYGYT
TRBV5-1 few ASSSGTRSTDTQY
TRBV6-5 - ASSYREISREQF
TRBV4-3 few ASSDTSTNEKLF
TRBV7-8 - ASSRLAGGQTIRTDTQY
TRBV25-1 once ASSAGGRDPGLR
TRBV7-9 few ASSRGTTVSGEQF
TRBV7-2 - ASSFWPSGANVLT
TRBV9 - ASSNRRDSNTGELF
TRBV28 - ASQTSGNTGELF
TRBV28 - ASSPNRSTLH
TRBV10-3 - AISVGGPDEQY
TRBV5-1 few ASSLFGPYNEQF
TRBV5-1 - ASSSEDRVETQY
TRBV2 - ASRQDRGHGGYT
TRBV6-2/TRBV6-3 many ASSSGTGNYEQY
TRBV21-1 few ASSKKGQNTGELF
TRBV6-1 few ASIPAWGGDQPQH
TRBV10-2 once ASSETGGIYNEQF
TRBV3-1 - ASSQDGGQGNQPQH
TRBV6-2/TRBV6-3 many ASRRGGGPTHH
TRBV6-1 - ASSPSGFSYEQY
TRBV28 many ASSSPITRTGRTGELF
TRBV7-8 - ASSQGISPTDTQY